These 12 T cell receptor beta chains share one sample of origin, sequenced in a study of T cell repertoires in ileal Crohn's disease. Clones were sequenced by immunoSEQ multiplex PCR, and TCRdb holds only the in-frame ones, with some missing. This sample has roughly 13,000 clones, with around three quarters found just once. Specimen: ileal tissue. The receptors stem from an adult with Crohn's disease.

In its sample, this clone was seen a few times. The CDR3 protein is CSVEQFGRLWDTQYF. CDR3 sequence (DNA): TGCAGCGTTGAACAGTTCGGGAGACTCTGGGATACGCAGTATTTT. The genes are TRBV29-1 and TRBJ2-3, with D tentatively TRBD2 (6 bases). The CDR3 runs 15 residues. The V gene's germline CDR1 is SQVTM and CDR2 ANQGSEA. Trimming stripped 2 bases from V and 6 bases from J, with 18 bases between.

The V and J genes are TRBV5-1 and TRBJ2-5; a weak D match, TRBD1 (5 bases). This CDR3 comprises 13 residues. V lost 4 bases and J 4 bases, leaving 11 bases between the germline ends. Germline-derived CDR1 and CDR2 are SGHRS and YFSETQ. The CDR3 DNA is TGCGCCAGCAGCGTAGGGGTGGCAGAGACCCAGTACTTC. Amino acid sequence: CASSVGVAETQYF.

This chain joins TRBV30 and TRBJ2-5; D not resolved. The CDR3 is made up of 11 amino acids. Germline loops: CDR1 GTSNPN, CDR2 SVGIG (reference sequence). V lost 4 bases and J 9 bases, leaving 12 bases between the germline ends. The chain's CDR3 is CAWNWRGAQYF. CDR3 bases: TGTGCCTGGAATTGGCGCGGTGCCCAGTACTTC.

The V call is TRBV7-3, the J call TRBJ2-1; 9 nucleotides match TRBD2. In germline, CDR1 is SGHTA, CDR2 FQGTGA. The CDR3 has 14 amino acids. V was pared by 5 bases and J by 7 bases, with 6 bases of the junction left unmatched. CDR3 residues: CASSLSGGPNEQFF. The DNA for the CDR3 is TGTGCCAGCAGCCTTAGCGGGGGCCCGAATGAGCAGTTCTTC.

The chain recombines TRBV7-9 with TRBJ1-2, with D unresolved. Germline V gene lookup returns CDR1 SEHNR and CDR2 FQNEAQ (reference sequence). This CDR3 comprises 13 residues. Trimming took 3 bases from V and 8 from J, leaving 13 bases between them. This CDR3 is CASSFEAYWGYTF. The CDR3, as DNA: TGTGCCAGCAGCTTTGAAGCCTACTGGGGCTACACCTTC.

The rearrangement uses TRBV7-3 and TRBJ2-3; possibly TRBD2 for D (5 bases). The length of the CDR3 is 14 residues. Between the trimmed V and J ends, which lost 5 bases and 0 bases, there was a span of 9 bases. Germline V gene data show CDR1 as SGHTA and CDR2 as FQGTGA. For the CDR3, the DNA is TGTGCCAGCAGCCTAGAGCGGAGCACAGATACGCAGTATTTT. Amino acids: CASSLERSTDTQYF.

The chain carries TRBV6-1 and TRBJ1-5, with TRBD1 matching over 7 bases. Germline values: CDR1 MNHNS, CDR2 SASEGT. Germline trimming cut 7 bases from V and 2 bases from J; bases unmatched to any gene: 8. The CDR3 totals 15 residues. CDR3 protein: CASTPNGQGNQPQHF. The DNA for the CDR3 is TGTGCCAGCACTCCGAATGGACAGGGCAATCAGCCCCAGCATTTT.

The chain couples TRBV5-8 to TRBJ2-3; 7 bases map to TRBD2. Germline values: CDR1 SGHTS, CDR2 YDEGEE. The trim removed 5 bases at V and 2 bases at J, leaving 14 bases unmatched. The CDR3 consists of 17 residues. DNA of the CDR3: TGTGCCAGCAGAAAAGAGCGGGGTACCAAAATCACAGATACGCAGTATTTT. It is translated as CASRKERGTKITDTQYF.

V usage is TRBV30 and J usage is TRBJ1-6, with D unresolved. Trimming stripped 0 bases from V and 9 bases from J, with 6 bases between. This CDR3 region has 12 residues. Germline assignment: CDR1 GTSNPN and CDR2 SVGIG (reference sequence). CDR3 protein: CAWSVLSSPLHF. For the CDR3, the DNA is TGTGCCTGGAGTGTTCTTAGTTCACCCCTCCACTTT.

V and J are TRBV6-5 and TRBJ2-7, with TRBD1 identical over 9 bases. V dropped 1 base and J dropped 3; count of bases not matched to a gene: 7. Germline assignment: CDR1 MNHEY and CDR2 SVGAGI. This CDR3 contains 16 residues. CDR3 bases: TGTGCCAGCAGTTACTATGGGACAGGGACCTTCTACGAGCAGTACTTC. The encoded protein is CASSYYGTGTFYEQYF.

This clone has more than one count but fewer than ten. The chain links TRBV29-1 to TRBJ2-3, with a weak D call TRBD1 (5 bases). This CDR3 spans 17 amino acids. V was pared by 1 base and J by 0 bases, with 17 bases between. The germline gives CDR1 SQVTM, CDR2 ANQGSEA. CDR3: CSVEGGRVSDSTDTQYF. The DNA for the CDR3 is TGCAGCGTTGAAGGGGGCCGCGTATCCGACAGCACAGATACGCAGTATTTT.

In this sample, this clone turned up a few times. The chain couples TRBV5-5 to TRBJ2-5, with D possibly TRBD2 on 5 matching bases. The CDR3 is 16 amino acids. The germline CDR1 and CDR2 sequences are SGHKS and YYEKEE (reference sequence). Trimming took off 0 bases at V and 1 base at J, with 13 bases between the two ends. CDR3 DNA sequence: TGTGCCAGCAGCTTGGCTCCACTGGGAGCCCAAGAGACCCAGTACTTC. Encoded protein: CASSLAPLGAQETQYF.